This TCR beta chain was observed in a study of blood T cell repertoires in COVID-19. Study at large: Sample material is recorded as cDNA or gDNA derived from T cells, B-cell-depleted T cells, or PBMCs.

Some clones are missing from TCRdb's copy, which holds only in-frame ones; the method was immunoSEQ multiplex PCR. The sample has about 120,000 clones, more than 75% seen once; the top ten hold about 10%. The CDR3 totals 15 residues. The ends were cut back, 3 bases at V and 2 bases at J, with 12 bases in the middle. Germline V gives CDR1 SGDLS, CDR2 YYNGEE. Sequences were obtained from peripheral blood. The chain carries TRBV9 and TRBJ2-1, with D possibly matching TRBD2 (5 bases). The clonotype originates from a woman aged 70 to 79 with COVID-19, enrolled during active disease. The CDR3 reads CASSARMEAYNEQFF. The CDR3 DNA sequence: TGTGCCAGCAGCGCACGTATGGAGGCCTACAATGAGCAGTTCTTC. Supplemented by reference TRBV9 and TRBJ2-1, the full variable domain reads DSGVTQTPKHLITATGQRVTLRCSPRSGDLSVYWYQQSLDQGLQFLIQYYNGEERAKGNILERFSAQQFPDLHSELNLSSLELGDSALYFCASSARMEAYNEQFFGPGTRLTVL.